The 15 T cell receptor beta chains listed next were all sequenced from one sample in a study of cytomegalovirus exposure and HLA in healthy donors. The PCR was carried out with 60 Vbeta primers and 13 Jbeta primers. Some clones are missing from TCRdb's copy, which holds only in-frame ones; the method was immunoSEQ multiplex PCR. The repertoire includes about 240,000 clones, about three quarters of them detected once, and around 0.44% sits in the top ten. Sequencing used PBMCs. The receptors derive from a boy aged 5-17 years in good health and CMV-seronegative.

The chain combines TRBV29-1 with TRBJ1-1; TRBD1 matches at 12 bases. V lost 5 bases, J lost 4 bases, and 5 bases stayed unmatched. The CDR3 totals 14 residues. CDR1 is SQVTM and CDR2 is ANQGSEA in the germline V gene. CDR3 sequence: CSVLGQGASTEAFF. CDR3 coding DNA: TGCAGCGTTCTGGGACAGGGGGCGAGCACTGAAGCTTTCTTT.

The genes are TRBV2 and TRBJ2-2; possible D gene TRBD2, 6 bases. V shed 7 bases and J shed 0 bases, with 12 bases lying between them. The CDR3 runs to 15 residues. Germline V CDR1 and CDR2: SNHLY, FYNNEI. The DNA of the CDR3 is TGTGCCAGCACCGCCCTAGCGTCGAACACCGGGGAGCTGTTTTTT. Its protein is CASTALASNTGELFF.

This clone was counted a few times. The chain combines TRBV7-9 with TRBJ2-1; TRBD2 is a possible D gene (7 bases). The V gene lost 3 bases and the J gene lost 8 bases, with 17 bases spanning the gap. The CDR3 runs to 15 residues. Germline V gene sequence: CDR1 SEHNR, CDR2 FQNEAQ (reference sequence). DNA of the CDR3: TGTGCCAGCAGCTTCTACGGGGGGCGCGGCGATGAGCAGTTCTTC. Its translation is CASSFYGGRGDEQFF.

The chain has TRBV5-6 and TRBJ1-4; D ambiguous. The germline V gene encodes CDR1 SGHDT and CDR2 YYEEEE. There are 15 residues in the CDR3. The V end lost 0 bases, the J end lost 8 bases, and 14 bases lay between the germline ends. For the CDR3, the DNA is TGTGCCAGCAGCTTGGCGGGCGGGGTTCGGGAAAAACTGTTTTTT. Its protein is CASSLAGGVREKLFF.

The CDR3 coding sequence is TGTGCCAGCAGCTTGGATGTGGCGGGGCTATCTAACTATGGCTACACCTTC. Protein sequence: CASSLDVAGLSNYGYTF. The chain employs TRBV5-6 and TRBJ1-2, with D tentatively TRBD1 (5 bases). Germline V lookup: CDR1 SGHDT, CDR2 YYEEEE. V was pared by 0 bases and J by 0 bases, with 15 bases between. CDR3 length: 17 residues.

J is TRBJ2-1 and V is TRBV7-8, with a possible D match to TRBD2 (5 bases). Germline V gene sequence: CDR1 SGHVS, CDR2 FQNEAQ. There are 17 residues in the CDR3. V was cut by 2 bases and J by 1 base, with 15 bases left in between. The CDR3 DNA reads as TGTGCCAGCAGCTTATGGAGCGGCAAGCTATCCTACAATGAGCAGTTCTTC. This gives the protein CASSLWSGKLSYNEQFF.

The V and J genes are TRBV4-2 and TRBJ1-1, with 9 bases that match TRBD1. The ends lost 0 bases at V and 4 bases at J; junction bases unmatched: 9. Germline V lookup: CDR1 LGHNA, CDR2 YNFKEQ. The CDR3 is made up of 17 amino acids. The CDR3 sequence: CASSQDTDRGGGTEAFF. CDR3 bases: TGTGCCAGCAGCCAAGATACGGACAGGGGAGGGGGCACTGAAGCTTTCTTT.

This chain joins TRBV29-1 and TRBJ2-7; 8 nucleotides match TRBD1. In germline, CDR1 is SQVTM, CDR2 ANQGSEA. The CDR3 runs to 14 residues. Germline trimming cut 5 bases from V and 2 bases from J; bases unmatched to any gene: 8. The chain's CDR3 is CSVIDDRGTYEQYF. The CDR3 nucleotides are TGCAGCGTTATAGACGACAGGGGCACCTACGAGCAGTACTTC.

V usage is TRBV6-5 and J usage is TRBJ1-6; D ambiguous. The CDR3 sequence is 14 residues long. Germline V lookup: CDR1 MNHEY, CDR2 SVGAGI. Trimming pared 5 bases from V and 6 bases from J, leaving 11 bases between. CDR3 residues: CASSHPVLNSPLHF. The CDR3 DNA sequence: TGTGCCAGCAGTCATCCGGTTCTTAATTCACCCCTCCACTTT.

J is TRBJ2-7 and V is TRBV7-9, with 13 bases lining up with TRBD2. The CDR3 is 16 residues long. Germline V CDR1 and CDR2: SEHNR, FQNEAQ (reference sequence). J was trimmed by 2 bases and V by 8 bases; bases with no gene match: 9. CDR3 DNA sequence: TGTGCCAGCTCTGGGGGACTAGCGGGGAGCACCTACGAGCAGTACTTC. This codes for CASSGGLAGSTYEQYF.

This rearrangement joins TRBV6-5 to TRBJ1-2; 7 bases are a match to TRBD1. Losses at the gene ends were 5 bases for V and 8 bases for J; bases not matched to a gene: 11. The germline gives CDR1 MNHEY, CDR2 SVGAGI. The CDR3 sequence is 14 residues long. This CDR3 is CASSHATGVEGYTF. The CDR3 DNA reads TGTGCCAGCAGTCATGCCACAGGGGTCGAGGGCTACACCTTC.

V is TRBV15 and J is TRBJ1-1; D unclear. Trimming took off 1 base at V and 3 bases at J, with 12 bases between the two ends. Germline CDR1 LNHNV, CDR2 YYDKDF (reference sequence). The CDR3 runs 15 residues. The CDR3 region is CATSRAKGAYTEAFF. The DNA for the CDR3 is TGTGCCACCAGCAGAGCCAAGGGAGCATACACTGAAGCTTTCTTT.

The rearrangement uses TRBV9 and TRBJ1-1, with D unclear. The V end lost 1 base, the J end lost 1 base, and 8 bases lay between the germline ends. The germline gives CDR1 SGDLS, CDR2 YYNGEE. The CDR3 has 14 residues. CDR3 in DNA: TGTGCCAGCAGCGTAAGCAGGCAGAACACTGAAGCTTTCTTT. It yields the protein CASSVSRQNTEAFF.

The genes are TRBV27 and TRBJ1-5, with TRBD1 matching 7 bases. This CDR3 spans 14 amino acids. Germline V CDR1 and CDR2: MNHEY, SMNVEV (reference sequence). Unmatched junction bases numbered 9, after V lost 6 bases and J lost 7 bases. CDR3 amino acids: CASSIRQGEQPQHF. The CDR3 region has the DNA TGTGCCAGCAGCATAAGACAGGGAGAGCAGCCCCAGCATTTT.

The chain joins TRBV6-6 to TRBJ2-7; D is perhaps TRBD1 (5 bases). This CDR3 is 15 amino acids long. From germline, CDR1 is MNHNY and CDR2 SVGAGI (reference sequence). V gave up 2 bases and J gave up 2 bases, with 13 bases separating them. DNA for the CDR3: TGTGCCAGCAGTTACGCCCTGACAGAGACCTACGAGCAGTACTTC. Translation gives CASSYALTETYEQYF.